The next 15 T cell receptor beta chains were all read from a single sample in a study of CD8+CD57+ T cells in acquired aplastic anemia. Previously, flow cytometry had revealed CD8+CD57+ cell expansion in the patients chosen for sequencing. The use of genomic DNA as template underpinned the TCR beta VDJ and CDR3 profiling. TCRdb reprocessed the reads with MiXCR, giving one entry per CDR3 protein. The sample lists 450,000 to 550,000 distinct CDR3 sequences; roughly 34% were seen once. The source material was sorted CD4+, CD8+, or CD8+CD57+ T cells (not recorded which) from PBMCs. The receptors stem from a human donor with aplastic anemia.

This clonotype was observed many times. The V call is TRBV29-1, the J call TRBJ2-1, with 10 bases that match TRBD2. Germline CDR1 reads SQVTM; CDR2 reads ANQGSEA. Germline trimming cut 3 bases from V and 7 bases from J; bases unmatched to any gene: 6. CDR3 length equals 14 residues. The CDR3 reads CSVDPSGSGNEQFF. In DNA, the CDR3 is TGCAGCGTTGACCCTAGCGGGAGTGGGAATGAGCAGTTCTTC.

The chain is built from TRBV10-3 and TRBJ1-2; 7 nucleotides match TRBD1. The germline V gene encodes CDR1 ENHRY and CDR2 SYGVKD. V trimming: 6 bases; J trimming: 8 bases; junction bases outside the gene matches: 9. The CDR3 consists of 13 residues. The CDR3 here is CAIRGDRDSGYTF. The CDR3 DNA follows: TGTGCCATCAGGGGGGATCGGGACAGCGGCTACACCTTC.

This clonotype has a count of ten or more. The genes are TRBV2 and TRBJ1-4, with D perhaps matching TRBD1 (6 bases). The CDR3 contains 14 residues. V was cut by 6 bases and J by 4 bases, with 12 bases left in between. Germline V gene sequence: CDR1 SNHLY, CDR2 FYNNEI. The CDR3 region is CASRRQEDNEKLFF. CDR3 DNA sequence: TGTGCCAGCAGACGACAGGAGGATAATGAAAAACTGTTTTTT.

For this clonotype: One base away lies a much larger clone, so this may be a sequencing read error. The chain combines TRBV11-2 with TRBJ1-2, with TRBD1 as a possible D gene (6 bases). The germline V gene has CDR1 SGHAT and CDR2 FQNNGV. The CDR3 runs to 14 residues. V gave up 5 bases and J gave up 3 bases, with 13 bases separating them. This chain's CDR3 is CASSQRGADYGYTF. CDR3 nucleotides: TGTGCCAGCAGCCAACGGGGGGCGGACTATGGCTACACCTTC.

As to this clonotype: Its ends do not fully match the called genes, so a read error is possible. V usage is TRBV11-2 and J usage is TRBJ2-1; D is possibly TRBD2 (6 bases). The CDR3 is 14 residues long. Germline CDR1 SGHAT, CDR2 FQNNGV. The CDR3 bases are TGTGCCAGCAGCCTCGGGACTTACTACAATGGGCAGTTCTTC. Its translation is CASSLGTYYNGQFF.

CDR3 bases: TGTGCCAGCAGCTTACGCCCCGTGGGAGCCTCCCCCTACGAGCAGTACTTC. Encoded protein: CASSLRPVGASPYEQYF. This chain uses TRBV11-2 with TRBJ2-7, with D possibly TRBD2 on 5 matching bases. Per germline, CDR1 SGHAT and CDR2 FQNNGV. With 2 bases removed from V and 2 bases from J, the gap between germline ends came to 19 bases. The CDR3 contains 17 residues.

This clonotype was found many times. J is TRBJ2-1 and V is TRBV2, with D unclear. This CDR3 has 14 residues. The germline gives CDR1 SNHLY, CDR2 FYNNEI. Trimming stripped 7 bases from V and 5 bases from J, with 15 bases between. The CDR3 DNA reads TGTGCCAGCACGGCTAGGTCGGGCCACAATGAGCAGTTCTTC. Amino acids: CASTARSGHNEQFF.

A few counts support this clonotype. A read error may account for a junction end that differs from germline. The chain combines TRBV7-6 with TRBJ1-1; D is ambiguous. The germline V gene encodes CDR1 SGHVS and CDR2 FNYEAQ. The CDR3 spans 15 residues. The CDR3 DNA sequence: TGTGCCAGCAGCCCAGTCCGAGGCTCCAACATTGAAGCTTTCTTT. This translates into CASSPVRGSNIEAFF.

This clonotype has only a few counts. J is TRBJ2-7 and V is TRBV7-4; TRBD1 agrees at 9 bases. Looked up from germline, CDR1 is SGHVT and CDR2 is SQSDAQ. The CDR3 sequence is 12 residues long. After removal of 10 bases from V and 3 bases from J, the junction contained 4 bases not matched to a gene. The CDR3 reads CAIPGQGYEQYF. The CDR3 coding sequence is TGTGCCATCCCGGGACAGGGCTACGAGCAGTACTTC.

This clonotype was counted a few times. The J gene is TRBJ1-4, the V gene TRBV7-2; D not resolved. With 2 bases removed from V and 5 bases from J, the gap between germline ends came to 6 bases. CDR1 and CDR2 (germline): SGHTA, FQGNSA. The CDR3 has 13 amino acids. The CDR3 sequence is CASSLRQNEKLFF. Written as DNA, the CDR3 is TGTGCCAGCAGCTTACGGCAGAATGAAAAACTGTTTTTT.

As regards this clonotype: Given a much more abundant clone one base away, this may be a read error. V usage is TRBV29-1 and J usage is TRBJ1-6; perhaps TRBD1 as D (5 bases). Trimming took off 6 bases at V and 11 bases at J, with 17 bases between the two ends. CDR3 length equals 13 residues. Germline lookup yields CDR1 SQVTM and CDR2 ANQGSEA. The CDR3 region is CSVGTEQGPPLHF. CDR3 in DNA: TGCAGCGTAGGGACGGAGCAAGGGCCACCCCTCCACTTT. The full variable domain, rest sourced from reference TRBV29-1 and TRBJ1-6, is SAVISQKPSRDICQRGTSLTIQCQVDSQVTMMFWYRQQPGQSLTLIATANQGSEATYESGFVIDKFPISRPNLTFSTLTVSNMSPEDSSIYLCSVGTEQGPPLHFGNGTRLTVT.

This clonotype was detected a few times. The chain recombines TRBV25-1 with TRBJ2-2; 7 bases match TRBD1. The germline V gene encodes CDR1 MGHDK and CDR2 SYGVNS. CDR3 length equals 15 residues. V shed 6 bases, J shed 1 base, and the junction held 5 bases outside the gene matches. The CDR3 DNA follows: TGTGCCAGCAGAACAGGGGCTAAGAACACCGGGGAGCTGTTTTTT. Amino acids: CASRTGAKNTGELFF.

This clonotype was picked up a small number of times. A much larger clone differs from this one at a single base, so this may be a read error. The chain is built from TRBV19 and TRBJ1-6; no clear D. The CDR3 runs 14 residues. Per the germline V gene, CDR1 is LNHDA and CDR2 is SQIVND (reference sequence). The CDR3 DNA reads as TGTGCCAGTAGTGGGAGCTCCTATAGTTCACCCCTCCACTTT. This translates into CASSGSSYSSPLHF. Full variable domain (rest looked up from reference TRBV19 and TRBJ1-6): DGGITQSPKYLFRKEGQNVTLSCEQNLNHDAMYWYRQDPGQGLRLIYYSQIVNDFQKGDIAEGYSVSREKKESFPLTVTSAQKNPTAFYLCASSGSSYSSPLHFGNGTRLTVT.

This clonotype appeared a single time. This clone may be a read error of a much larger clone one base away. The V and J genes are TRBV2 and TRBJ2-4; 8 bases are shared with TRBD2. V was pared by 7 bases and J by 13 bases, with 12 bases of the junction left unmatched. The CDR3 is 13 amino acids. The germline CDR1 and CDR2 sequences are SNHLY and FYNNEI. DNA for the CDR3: TGTGCCAGCACGAAGGTGGGGCGGGAGGAGCAGTACTTC. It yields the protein CASTKVGREEQYF.

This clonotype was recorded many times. The CDR3, as DNA: TGCAGCGCCCGGATCACGAACACCGGGGAGCTGTTTTTT. Translated, it gives CSARITNTGELFF. This chain links TRBV29-1 with TRBJ2-2; D is undetermined. This CDR3 region has 13 residues. V gave up 7 bases and J gave up 0 bases, with 9 bases separating them. CDR1 is SQVTM, CDR2 ANQGSEA, per germline.